The present entry profiles one T cell receptor beta chain with its context. This CDR3 spans 14 amino acids. The ends were cut back, 4 bases at V and 2 bases at J, with 12 bases in the middle. Germline CDR1 is SGHTA and CDR2 is FQGNSA. This sample is part of a study of control samples from healthy donors and cancer patients. Clones were read by immunoSEQ multiplex PCR, and TCRdb kept only the in-frame ones, dropping some. The sample consists of about 120,000 clones, approximately 90% of them appearing once. The clonotype was recovered from a woman between 18 and 29 years old in good health. Sequencing input: blood. The chain recombines TRBV7-2 with TRBJ2-7; no firm D call. The CDR3 here is CASSSLYFTYEQYF. CDR3 sequence (DNA): TGTGCCAGCAGCTCACTATACTTTACCTACGAGCAGTACTTC.